This T cell receptor (beta chain) was identified during a study of shared clonotypes between healthy human individuals (dated by TCRdb to 2018 to 2021). In terms of the full investigation: A couple of women and three men aged 18 to 49 years were included in the cohort. Each donor's leukapheresis produced roughly between about 0.8 and 10 billion PBMCs. For each donor, three plates each were used for CD4 naive and CD4 memory, two plates were used for CD8 naive, and one plate was used for CD8 memory. To increase sequencing depth and limit assay-specific biases, different laboratories used diverse techniques to prepare libraries and sequence TCR repertoires. Blood TCR repertoires of 5 or 6 healthy adults were deeply sequenced to estimate repertoire size and the extent of clonotype sharing between individuals. Study-wide conclusions, independent of this receptor: Naive subsets generally had larger estimated clonotype richness than memory subsets. Because the study included only a small number of donors, the genetic and exposure-history diversity represented was limited. Clonotypes shared by all four sorted-subset donors showed higher generation probabilities than non-shared clonotypes. Incomplete sequencing was indicated by rarefaction of sorted-subset datasets, despite the large sequencing depth. Sharing across a few donors was observed for approximately 5% of naive CD4, 3% to 3.5% of naive CD8, about 2.3% of memory CD4, and about 0.4% of memory CD8 clonotypes. Sampling was restricted to blood, and TCR repertoires in tissue are likely to differ from TCR repertoires in blood. Pairwise subsampling led to the expectation that sequencing depth would affect the degree of clonotype sharing among donors.

The donors were healthy, HIV-negative adults with no recently reported acute infections or vaccinations. Only Caucasian adults living in Nashville, Tennessee, USA were represented among the donors. Magnetic negative selection was used to enrich CD4+ T cells, after which naive cells were positively selected on CD45RA and the negative fraction became the memory subset. After blood collection by leukapheresis, PBMCs were isolated using Ficoll-Histopaque density gradient centrifugation and then cryopreserved in the vapor phase of liquid nitrogen. Purity and quantity of every magnetically sorted T cell population were checked by analytical flow cytometry. Genomic DNA was isolated from every sorted fraction and measured by UV absorbance on a Nanodrop 2000c. Using the deep immunoSEQ assay, multiplex PCR amplified TCR CDR3 regions from genomic DNA. For each cell subset, the extracted genomic DNA was distributed evenly across all wells of several immunoSEQ 96-well plates, and each plate served as one replicate. Each replicate PCR for sorted subsets received around 0.2 ug genomic DNA, equal to roughly 30,000 T cell genomes. Purified libraries were quantified with a Qubit 3.0 fluorometer, sized on a Bioanalyzer 2100, and re-quantified with the KAPA Library Quantification kit. Each immunoSEQ 96-well plate was sequenced on its own single-read 150-cycle Illumina NextSeq 550 flow cell. Per the authors' processing: The immunoSEQ output contained only junctional sequences without quality scores, so filtering could not match that applied to full-length reads. To assign V/J genes and CDR3, sequences were annotated against IMGT germline references using PyIR, a Python wrapper for IgBLAST v1.9. Any read was removed if the V/J assignment was weak (E-value above 1e-6), the CDR3 was missing, or the read contained stop codons, out-of-frame junctions, or ambiguous translated residues. V3J clonotypes were defined as sequences sharing the same inferred V gene, J gene, and CDR3 amino acid sequence. To compute the percentage overlap between repertoires, the number of shared unique clonotypes was divided by the size of the smaller repertoire. Three approaches were used to assess repertoire richness: RTK rarefaction, the Chao1 estimator, and Recon v2.1 estimates of unobserved clonotypes. Generation probabilities were computed with OLGA for all TCRbeta clonotypes obtained by the gDNA method from four donors. The table was pulled from immuneACCESS by TCRdb, which kept in-frame rearrangements only. Such tables lose some clones; where checked, under half of the loss comes from unresolved V genes, and the rest has no known cause. The V and J calls and the clone size are those of that table, but D and trimming were determined from the DNA. This sample gives around 1,000,000 clones in total; roughly 77% of them show up just once. The ten largest clones capture roughly 0.83% of the sample.

Taken from the germline V gene, the CDR1 and CDR2 loops are SGHDT and YYEEEE. Including cysteine and phenylalanine, the CDR3 has 16 amino acids. The read is trimmed to its CDR3 DNA, 48 bases read in frame from base 1. Trimming removed 0 bases from V and 1 base from J; the gene matches leave 4 bases unexplained. Points on this clone: There is no known antigen for this receptor. Per-base quality was not reported, and no clone a single base away is much larger than it.

This sequence uses TRBV5-6 and TRBJ2-1; the junction holds 7 bases that match TRBD1. The sample consisted of memory CD4+ T cells from PBMCs. The cell subset or site label, read with the paper, signifies: CD45RA-negative fraction. The clonotype comes from a man aged 18 to 30 in good health. Some clones in this sample may be carry-over from other donors' samples. The sequenced DNA: TGTGCCAGCAGCTTGGACAGGGGAAATTCCTACAATGAGCAGTTCTTC. It translates to CASSLDRGNSYNEQFF. The CDR3 plus the reference TRBV5-6 and TRBJ2-1 genes for the other parts give the full variable domain: DAGVTQSPTHLIKTRGQQVTLRCSPKSGHDTVSWYQQALGQGPQFIFQYYEEEERQRGNFPDRFSGHQFPNYSSELNVNALLLGDSALYLCASSLDRGNSYNEQFFGPGTRLTVL.